These 22 T cell receptor beta chains share one sample of origin, sequenced in a study of CD8+CD57+ T cells in acquired aplastic anemia. Genomic DNA, the template, was used for profiling of the TCR beta VDJ and CDR3. TCRdb re-derived calls from the reads in MiXCR, one entry per CDR3 protein. The sample lists about 180,000 distinct CDR3 sequences, less than 50% occurring once. All patients picked for sequencing had shown, by flow cytometry, an expansion of CD8+CD57+ cells. Sequencing used sorted CD4+, CD8+, or CD8+CD57+ T cells (not recorded which) from PBMCs. These receptors came from a human donor with aplastic anemia.

The genes are TRBV15 and TRBJ2-1; the D gene could be TRBD1 or TRBD2 (6 bases each). V lost 3 bases and J 10 bases, leaving 13 bases between the germline ends. The CDR3 runs 13 residues. From germline, CDR1 is LNHNV and CDR2 YYDKDF (reference sequence). The CDR3 spells CATSSSGAGEQFF. CDR3 sequence (DNA): TGTGCCACCAGCAGTTCAGGGGCGGGGGAGCAGTTCTTC.

The V and J genes are TRBV11-2 and TRBJ2-3, with TRBD1 as a possible D gene (5 bases). V lost 7 bases and J lost 2, with 19 bases in between. Looked up from germline, CDR1 is SGHAT and CDR2 is FQNNGV. This CDR3 has 16 amino acids. In DNA, the CDR3 is TGTGCCAGCACTCCACAGCTGGGGCATGCCACAGATACGCAGTATTTT. Its translation is CASTPQLGHATDTQYF. The whole variable domain, filled in from reference TRBV11-2 and TRBJ2-3, reads EAGVAQSPRYKIIEKRQSVAFWCNPISGHATLYWYQQILGQGPKLLIQFQNNGVVDDSQLPKDRFSAERLKGVDSTLKIQPAKLEDSAVYLCASTPQLGHATDTQYFGPGTRLTVL.

This clonotype was counted at least ten times. The rearrangement uses TRBV7-2 and TRBJ2-3; TRBD2 matches 7 bases. The CDR3 has 15 amino acids. CDR1 is SGHTA, CDR2 FQGNSA, per germline. V shed 4 bases, J shed 7 bases, and the junction held 11 bases outside the gene matches. For the CDR3, the DNA is TGTGCCAGCAGCTCTCAGCGGGGAGGTTCAAATACGCAGTATTTT. Translated, it gives CASSSQRGGSNTQYF.

This clonotype has only a few counts. The conserved phenylalanine or tryptophan normally closing the CDR3 is absent here, so this likely arose from a read error. The rearrangement joins TRBV3-1 to TRBJ1-2; maybe TRBD1 (5 bases). Germline CDR1 is LGHDT and CDR2 is YNNKEL (reference sequence). CDR3 size: 12 residues. The V end was cut by 1 base, the J end by 5 bases, with 5 bases between. CDR3: CASSQGGYGYTS. CDR3 coding DNA: TGTGCCAGCAGCCAAGGGGGGTATGGCTACACCTCC.

This clonotype was detected ten times or more. The CDR3 region is CSAGGRLAASTDTQYF. CDR3 nucleotides: TGCAGTGCTGGGGGTAGACTAGCGGCGAGCACAGATACGCAGTATTTT. This chain links TRBV20-1 with TRBJ2-3, with 9 nucleotides matching TRBD2. The CDR3 consists of 16 residues. Germline values: CDR1 DFQATT, CDR2 SNEGSKA (reference sequence). J gave up 0 bases and V 5 bases, and 9 bases lay outside the gene matches.

The J gene is TRBJ2-7, the V gene TRBV5-1; 13 bases line up with TRBD2. The CDR3 runs to 16 residues. Germline-derived CDR1 and CDR2 are SGHRS and YFSETQ. The V segment lost 4 bases and the J segment 2 bases; nucleotides outside the gene matches: 6. The CDR3 region has the DNA TGCGCCAGCAGCCAGATCGGGACTAGCGGGGCCTACGAGCAGTACTTC. It encodes CASSQIGTSGAYEQYF.

The CDR3 loop is CASSSNEWKAFF. CDR3 DNA sequence: TGTGCCAGTAGTAGTAACGAGTGGAAAGCTTTCTTT. The chain carries TRBV19 and TRBJ1-1, with D unclear. V was cut by 4 bases and J by 9 bases, with 12 bases left in between. The CDR3 sequence is 12 residues long. CDR1 is LNHDA, CDR2 SQIVND, per germline (reference sequence).

J is TRBJ2-7 and V is TRBV5-1, with 7 bases identical to TRBD2. CDR3 size: 15 residues. CDR1 and CDR2 from the germline V gene are SGHRS and YFSETQ. Losses at the gene ends were 4 bases for V and 3 bases for J; bases not matched to a gene: 10. The CDR3 nucleotides are TGCGCCAGCAGCCCGGGACTAACCACTCACTACGAGCAGTACTTC. This encodes CASSPGLTTHYEQYF. The full variable domain, with the rest looked up from reference TRBV5-1 and TRBJ2-7, is KAGVTQTPRYLIKTRGQQVTLSCSPISGHRSVSWYQQTPGQGLQFLFEYFSETQRNKGNFPGRFSGRQFSNSRSEMNVSTLELGDSALYLCASSPGLTTHYEQYFGPGTRLTVT.

This clonotype is a singleton in its sample. This chain uses TRBV24-1 with TRBJ2-3; no clear D gene. V was cut by 1 base and J by 5 bases, with 9 bases left in between. Germline V gene lookup returns CDR1 KGHDR and CDR2 SFDVKD. CDR3 size: 14 residues. The CDR3 sequence: CATSDLTRRDTQYF. The CDR3 DNA is TGTGCCACCAGTGATTTAACGAGGAGAGATACGCAGTATTTT.

This clonotype was seen a few times. The genes are TRBV6-4 and TRBJ2-6; D may be TRBD2 (7 bases). Deletions cut 3 bases from V and 1 base from J, with 13 bases between. CDR3 size: 17 residues. Germline V CDR1 and CDR2: MRHNA, SNTAGT. The CDR3 bases are TGTGCCAGCAGTGAATTGGGGGGGCGTTCTGGGGCCAACGTCCTGACTTTC. Translating it yields CASSELGGRSGANVLTF.

This sequence joins TRBV5-1 and TRBJ1-6; 8 bases align to TRBD1. Per the germline V gene, CDR1 is SGHRS and CDR2 is YFSETQ. The CDR3 contains 14 residues. Germline trimming cut 4 bases from V and 7 bases from J; bases unmatched to any gene: 4. CDR3 DNA: TGCGCCAGCAGCCCGGGACAGGCAAATTCACCCCTCCACTTT. Amino acid sequence: CASSPGQANSPLHF. The full variable domain, in which reference TRBV5-1 and TRBJ1-6 provide the parts outside the CDR3, is KAGVTQTPRYLIKTRGQQVTLSCSPISGHRSVSWYQQTPGQGLQFLFEYFSETQRNKGNFPGRFSGRQFSNSRSEMNVSTLELGDSALYLCASSPGQANSPLHFGNGTRLTVT.

This clonotype has ten or more counts. This sequence joins TRBV5-6 and TRBJ2-2, with TRBD1 matching 10 bases. The CDR3 has 14 amino acids. The V and J ends lost 4 bases and 4 bases, in that order; junction bases with no gene match: 1. Germline values: CDR1 SGHDT, CDR2 YYEEEE. CDR3 nucleotide sequence: TGTGCCAGCAGCCGGGACAGGGGCACCGGGGAGCTGTTTTTT. Its translation: CASSRDRGTGELFF.

The rearrangement links TRBV7-2 to TRBJ1-2; D might be TRBD1 (5 bases). This CDR3 has 12 residues. CDR1 is SGHTA, CDR2 FQGNSA, per germline. V was cut by 5 bases and J by 8 bases, with 12 bases left in between. CDR3 DNA: TGTGCCAGCAGCATTCAGGGTGGAGGCTACACCTTC. Protein: CASSIQGGGYTF.

This clonotype was counted between two and nine times. The gene calls are TRBV20-1 and TRBJ2-7; 12 nucleotides agree with TRBD2. The trim removed 2 bases at V and 4 bases at J, leaving 3 bases unmatched. Germline loops: CDR1 DFQATT, CDR2 SNEGSKA (reference sequence). This CDR3 is 14 amino acids long. Written as DNA, the CDR3 is TGCAGTGCTAGAACCGGGACTAGCGGGTACGAGCAGTACTTC. It specifies CSARTGTSGYEQYF.

This clonotype was observed a few times. This rearrangement joins TRBV30 to TRBJ2-2; no definite D call. Trimming took 0 bases from V and 5 from J, leaving 1 base between them. The CDR3 runs to 11 residues. Germline V gene lookup returns CDR1 GTSNPN and CDR2 SVGIG (reference sequence). The CDR3 DNA reads as TGTGCCTGGAGTGTGACCGGGGAGCTGTTTTTT. Translation: CAWSVTGELFF.

This clonotype showed up just a few times. The genes are TRBV15 and TRBJ1-6, with D possibly TRBD1 on 5 matching bases. Deletions cut 5 bases from V and 10 bases from J, with 18 bases between. The CDR3 loop spans 15 amino acids. CDR1 and CDR2 (germline): LNHNV, YYDKDF (reference sequence). The CDR3: CATSPEEQDRSPLHF. In nucleotides, the CDR3 is TGTGCCACCAGCCCCGAGGAACAGGACCGATCACCCCTCCACTTT.

The CDR3 reads CASSLVSGQPSYEQYF. Here the CDR3 DNA reads TGTGCCAGCAGCTTAGTGTCGGGCCAACCCTCCTACGAGCAGTACTTC. This chain links TRBV11-1 with TRBJ2-7; unclear D gene. This CDR3 region has 16 residues. V was clipped by 1 base and J by 0 bases, with 13 bases between them. The V gene's germline CDR1 is SGHAT and CDR2 FQDESV (reference sequence).

The V call is TRBV29-1, the J call TRBJ2-7; 11 positions agree with TRBD2. CDR1 SQVTM and CDR2 ANQGSEA come from the germline V gene. The J segment lost 6 bases and the V segment lost 7 bases, leaving 8 bases of the junction unmatched. The CDR3 loop spans 13 amino acids. The CDR3 region is CSGALAGGLEQYF. Here the CDR3 DNA reads TGCAGCGGAGCTCTAGCGGGGGGCCTCGAGCAGTACTTC.

This clonotype appeared a few times. The chain has TRBV10-3 and TRBJ1-1, with D uncertain. Germline assignment: CDR1 ENHRY and CDR2 SYGVKD. This CDR3 contains 14 residues. Between the trimmed V and J ends, which lost 7 bases and 6 bases, there was a span of 18 bases. CDR3: CAIKMTREVAEAFF. The CDR3, as DNA: TGTGCCATCAAAATGACCAGAGAGGTAGCTGAAGCTTTCTTT.

The rearrangement joins TRBV7-6 to TRBJ2-5, with 8 bases identical to TRBD1. Germline-derived CDR1 and CDR2 are SGHVS and FNYEAQ. CDR3 length equals 15 residues. Trimming removed 0 bases from V and 5 bases from J; junction bases left unmatched: 5. CDR3 coding DNA: TGTGCCAGCAGCTTAGCGGACAGGGCTAGGGAGACCCAGTACTTC. It yields the protein CASSLADRARETQYF. The full variable domain, its missing parts supplied by reference TRBV7-6 and TRBJ2-5, is GAGVSQSPRYKVTKRGQDVALRCDPISGHVSLYWYRQALGQGPEFLTYFNYEAQQDKSGLPNDRFSAERPEGSISTLTIQRTEQRDSAMYRCASSLADRARETQYFGPGTRLLVL.

The V call is TRBV12-3 or TRBV12-4, the J call TRBJ1-1; D possibly corresponds to TRBD1 (6 bases). Trimming stripped 5 bases from V and 4 bases from J, with 23 bases between. This CDR3 spans 17 amino acids. CDR3 coding DNA: TGTGCCAGCAGTACGTCCCTAGCGTCAGGGGTGGGCACTGAAGCTTTCTTT. Encoded protein: CASSTSLASGVGTEAFF.

The table lists this clonotype with a count of one. Its ends do not fully match the called genes, so a read error is possible. The chain joins TRBV19 to TRBJ1-1; D not resolved. The length of the CDR3 is 12 residues. The germline V gene encodes CDR1 LNHDA and CDR2 SQIVND (reference sequence). The CDR3 DNA reads TGTGCCAGTAGGACGGGGAACGCTGAAGCTTTCTTT. Its protein product is CASRTGNAEAFF.